The following is a T cell receptor beta chain sequence with its context. TCRdb keeps only in-frame clones here, not all; method: immunoSEQ multiplex PCR. Altogether around 68,000 clones are present, about 97% being singletons, with the ten largest covering under 0.3%. This sample stems from a study of technical replicates of blood from four donors. V shed 2 bases and J 2 bases; nucleotides not matched to a gene: 13. CDR1 and CDR2 (germline): SGDLS, YYNGEE. CDR3 length: 18 residues. Source material: T cells isolated from PBMCs. The chain has TRBV9 and TRBJ2-3; TRBD2 matches 8 bases. This sequence was found in a human donor in good health. This CDR3 reads CASSVDLGVAGHTDTQYF. The CDR3 nucleotides read TGTGCCAGCAGCGTTGACCTCGGGGTAGCGGGACACACAGATACGCAGTATTTT.